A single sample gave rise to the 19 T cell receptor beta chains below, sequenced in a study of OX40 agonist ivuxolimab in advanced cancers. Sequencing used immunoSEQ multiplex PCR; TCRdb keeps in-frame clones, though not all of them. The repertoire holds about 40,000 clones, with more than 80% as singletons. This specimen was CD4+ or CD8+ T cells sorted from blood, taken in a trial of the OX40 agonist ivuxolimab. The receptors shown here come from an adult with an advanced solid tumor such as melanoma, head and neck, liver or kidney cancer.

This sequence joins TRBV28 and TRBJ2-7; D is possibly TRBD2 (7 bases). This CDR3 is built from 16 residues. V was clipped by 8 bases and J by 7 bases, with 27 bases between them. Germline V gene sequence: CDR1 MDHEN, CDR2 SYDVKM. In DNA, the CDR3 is TGTGCCAGCTATTCTGCGGGGGCGGACGGCCTAGGAGAGCAGTACTTC. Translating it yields CASYSAGADGLGEQYF.

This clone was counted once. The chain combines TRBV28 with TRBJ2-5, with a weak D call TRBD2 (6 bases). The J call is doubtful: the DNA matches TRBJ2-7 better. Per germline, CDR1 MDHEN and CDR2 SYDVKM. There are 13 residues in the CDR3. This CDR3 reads CATTRGNSYEQYF. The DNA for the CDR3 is TGTGCCACCACCCGGGGGAACTCCTACGAGCAGTACTTC.

CDR3 nucleotides: TGCGCCAGCAGCTTGGTGGTGTCAGGGGGAGATACGCAGTATTTT. It specifies CASSLVVSGGDTQYF. This sequence joins TRBV5-1 and TRBJ2-3; TRBD1 agrees at 7 bases. Germline V gives CDR1 SGHRS, CDR2 YFSETQ. The length of the CDR3 is 15 residues. V trimming: 0 bases; J trimming: 5 bases; junction bases outside the gene matches: 6.

The CDR3 protein is CSVGRGLSTDTQYF. As DNA, the CDR3 is TGCAGCGTTGGAAGGGGGCTTAGCACAGATACGCAGTATTTT. The rearrangement links TRBV29-1 to TRBJ2-3; TRBD1 matches 7 bases. Losses at the gene ends were 4 bases for V and 0 bases for J; bases not matched to a gene: 4. The CDR3 covers 14 residues. Germline V gene data show CDR1 as SQVTM and CDR2 as ANQGSEA.

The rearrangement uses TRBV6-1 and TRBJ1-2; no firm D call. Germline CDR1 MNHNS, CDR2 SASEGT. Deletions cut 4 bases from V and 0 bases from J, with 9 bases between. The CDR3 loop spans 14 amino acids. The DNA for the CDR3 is TGTGCCAGCAGTGTAGGGAATGCTAACTATGGCTACACCTTC. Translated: CASSVGNANYGYTF.

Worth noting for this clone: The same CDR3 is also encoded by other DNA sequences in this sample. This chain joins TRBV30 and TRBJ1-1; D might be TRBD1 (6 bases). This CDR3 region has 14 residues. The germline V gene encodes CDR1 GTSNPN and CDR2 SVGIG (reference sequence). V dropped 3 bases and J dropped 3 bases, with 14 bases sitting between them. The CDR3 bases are TGTGCCTGGAGGGATCGGACAGATTACACTGAAGCTTTCTTT. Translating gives CAWRDRTDYTEAFF. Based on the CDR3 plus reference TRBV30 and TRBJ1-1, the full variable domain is SQTIHQWPATLVQPVGSPLSLECTVEGTSNPNLYWYRQAAGRGLQLLFYSVGIGQISSEVPQNLSASRPQDRQFILSSKKLLLSDSGFYLCAWRDRTDYTEAFFGQGTRLTVV.

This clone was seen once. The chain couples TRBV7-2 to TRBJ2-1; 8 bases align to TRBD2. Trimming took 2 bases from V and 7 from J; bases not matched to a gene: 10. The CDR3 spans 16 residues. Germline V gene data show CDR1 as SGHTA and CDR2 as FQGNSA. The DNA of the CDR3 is TGTGCCAGCAGCTTAAGCGGGGGTTCTGGTTGGAATGAGCAGTTCTTC. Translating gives CASSLSGGSGWNEQFF.

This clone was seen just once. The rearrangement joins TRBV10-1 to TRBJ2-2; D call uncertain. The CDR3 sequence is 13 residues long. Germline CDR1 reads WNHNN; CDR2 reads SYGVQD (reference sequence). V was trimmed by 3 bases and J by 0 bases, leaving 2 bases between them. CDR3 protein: CASSDSNTGELFF. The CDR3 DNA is TGCGCCAGCAGTGATTCGAACACCGGGGAGCTGTTTTTT.

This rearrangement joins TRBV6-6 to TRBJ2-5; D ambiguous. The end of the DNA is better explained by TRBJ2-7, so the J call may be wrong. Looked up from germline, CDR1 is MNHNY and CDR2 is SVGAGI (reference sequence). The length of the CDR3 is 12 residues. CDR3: CASSLDGYEQYF. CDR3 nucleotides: TGTGCCAGCAGTCTCGACGGATACGAGCAGTACTTC.

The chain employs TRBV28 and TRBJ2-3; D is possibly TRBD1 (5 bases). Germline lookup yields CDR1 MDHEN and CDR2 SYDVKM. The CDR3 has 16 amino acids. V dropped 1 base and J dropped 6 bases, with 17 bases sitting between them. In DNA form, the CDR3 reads TGTGCCAGCAGTTTATCTGAGGCAGGGATGGGGGATACGCAGTATTTT. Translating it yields CASSLSEAGMGDTQYF. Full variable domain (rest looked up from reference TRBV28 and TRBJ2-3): DVKVTQSSRYLVKRTGEKVFLECVQDMDHENMFWYRQDPGLGLRLIYFSYDVKMKEKGDIPEGYSVSREKKERFSLILESASTNQTSMYLCASSLSEAGMGDTQYFGPGTRLTVL.

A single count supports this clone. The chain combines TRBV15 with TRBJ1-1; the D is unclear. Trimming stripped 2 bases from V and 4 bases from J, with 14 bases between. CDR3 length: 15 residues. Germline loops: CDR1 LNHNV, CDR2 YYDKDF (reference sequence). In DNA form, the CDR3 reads TGTGCCACCAGCAGATCACTGGCAGGTGGCACTGAAGCTTTCTTT. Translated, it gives CATSRSLAGGTEAFF.

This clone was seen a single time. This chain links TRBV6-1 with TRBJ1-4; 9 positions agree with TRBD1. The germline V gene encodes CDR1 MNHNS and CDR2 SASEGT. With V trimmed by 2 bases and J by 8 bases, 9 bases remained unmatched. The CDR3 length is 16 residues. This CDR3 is CASSEMSATGGEKLFF. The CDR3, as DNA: TGTGCCAGCAGTGAAATGAGTGCGACAGGGGGGGAAAAACTGTTTTTT.

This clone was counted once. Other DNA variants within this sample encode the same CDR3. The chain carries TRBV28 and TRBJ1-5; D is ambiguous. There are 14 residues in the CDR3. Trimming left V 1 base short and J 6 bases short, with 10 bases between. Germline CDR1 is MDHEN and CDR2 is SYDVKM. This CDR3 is CASSLSLGGQPQHF. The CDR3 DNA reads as TGTGCCAGCAGTTTATCCCTGGGAGGTCAGCCCCAGCATTTT. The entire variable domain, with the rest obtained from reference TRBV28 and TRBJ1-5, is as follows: DVKVTQSSRYLVKRTGEKVFLECVQDMDHENMFWYRQDPGLGLRLIYFSYDVKMKEKGDIPEGYSVSREKKERFSLILESASTNQTSMYLCASSLSLGGQPQHFGDGTRLSIL.

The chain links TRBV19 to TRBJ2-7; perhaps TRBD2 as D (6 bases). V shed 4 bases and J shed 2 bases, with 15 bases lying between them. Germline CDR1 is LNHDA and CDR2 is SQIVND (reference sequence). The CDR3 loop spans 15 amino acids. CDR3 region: CASSTPGTPTYEQYF. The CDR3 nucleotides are TGTGCCAGTAGTACACCCGGGACTCCGACCTACGAGCAGTACTTC.

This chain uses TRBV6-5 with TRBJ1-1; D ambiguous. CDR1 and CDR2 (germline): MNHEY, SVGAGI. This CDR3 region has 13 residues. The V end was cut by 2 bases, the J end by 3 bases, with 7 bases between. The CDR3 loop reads CASSYKADTEAFF. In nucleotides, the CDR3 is TGTGCCAGCAGTTACAAGGCAGACACTGAAGCTTTCTTT.

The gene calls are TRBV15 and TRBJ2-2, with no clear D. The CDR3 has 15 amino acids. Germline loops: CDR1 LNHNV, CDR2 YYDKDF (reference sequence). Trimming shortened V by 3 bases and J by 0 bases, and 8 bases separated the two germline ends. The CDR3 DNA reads TGTGCCACCAGCAGGACCGAAGCGAACACCGGGGAGCTGTTTTTT. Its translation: CATSRTEANTGELFF.

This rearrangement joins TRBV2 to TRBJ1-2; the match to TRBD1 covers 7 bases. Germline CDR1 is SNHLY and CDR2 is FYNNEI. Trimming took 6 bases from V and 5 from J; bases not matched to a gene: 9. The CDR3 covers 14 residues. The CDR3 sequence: CASRDRQGVYGYTF. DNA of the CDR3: TGTGCCAGCAGGGATAGACAGGGCGTGTATGGCTACACCTTC. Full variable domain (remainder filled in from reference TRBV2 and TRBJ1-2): EPEVTQTPSHQVTQMGQEVILRCVPISNHLYFYWYRQILGQKVEFLVSFYNNEISEKSEIFDDQFSVERPDGSNFTLKIRSTKLEDSAMYFCASRDRQGVYGYTFGSGTRLTVV.

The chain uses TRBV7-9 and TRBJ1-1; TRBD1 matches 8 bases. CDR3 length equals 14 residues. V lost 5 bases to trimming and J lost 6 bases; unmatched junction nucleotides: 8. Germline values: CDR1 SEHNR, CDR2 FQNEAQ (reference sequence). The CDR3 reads CASSRTGYIAEAFF. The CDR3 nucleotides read TGTGCCAGCAGCCGGACAGGGTACATCGCTGAAGCTTTCTTT.

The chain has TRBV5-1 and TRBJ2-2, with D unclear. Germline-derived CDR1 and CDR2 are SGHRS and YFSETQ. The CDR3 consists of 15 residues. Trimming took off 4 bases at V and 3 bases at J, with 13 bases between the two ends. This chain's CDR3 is CASSQVGTYTGELFF. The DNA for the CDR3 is TGCGCCAGCAGCCAAGTGGGAACCTACACCGGGGAGCTGTTTTTT.